This T cell receptor beta chain was sequenced during a study of blood T cell repertoires in COVID-19. Study-wide background: COVID-19 samples from acute and convalescent phases originated in the United States, Italy and Spain.

As regards this clone: A junction boundary mismatches the germline segment, possibly from a read error.

Authors' analysis steps: Estimated nucleated cell counts came from reference gene primer amplification. Some clones are missing from TCRdb's copy, which holds only in-frame ones; the method was immunoSEQ multiplex PCR. V and J calls and clone size are as listed in that table; D and trimming were resolved from the DNA. The profile shows around 250,000 clones, about 89% of them singletons. This sequence originates from a woman aged 60-75 years who had recovered from COVID-19. The sample comprised peripheral blood.

Here the CDR3 DNA reads TGTGCCAGCAGGTTAGCGGGGGTGTCTTTTGAGCAGTTCTTC. This codes for CASRLAGVSFEQFF. The chain combines TRBV11-2 with TRBJ2-1; TRBD2 agrees at 9 bases. The CDR3 is made up of 14 amino acids. From germline, CDR1 is SGHAT and CDR2 FQNNGV.